A single sample gave rise to the 25 T cell receptor beta chains below, sequenced in a study of Ad26.COV2.S vaccination and SARS-CoV-2 variants. Assay used: immunoSEQ multiplex PCR; TCRdb lists only in-frame clones, some missing. The data contain 440,000 or so clones, about 92% of them singletons. Treatment reported: roughly 20 received Ad26.COV2.S at low or high dose, single or two shots; several received placebo; per-sample allocation not given. Following the first vaccine or placebo injection, samples were taken on day 63. Sample: peripheral blood, taken in a trial of Ad26.COV2.S vaccine versus placebo. The source is a person aged 18-65 years who received the Ad26.COV2.S COVID-19 vaccine or a placebo.

Remarks on this clone: This same CDR3 is encoded by further DNA sequences in the sample. The chain employs TRBV7-9 and TRBJ1-1, with no clear D. The V end lost 1 base, the J end lost 4 bases, and 7 bases lay between the germline ends. The CDR3 loop spans 13 amino acids. From germline, CDR1 is SEHNR and CDR2 FQNEAQ (reference sequence). The CDR3 coding sequence is TGTGCCAGCAGCTTAGGGGCCGGCACTGAAGCTTTCTTT. Translation: CASSLGAGTEAFF.

The rearrangement links TRBV28 to TRBJ2-1; 11 nucleotides line up with TRBD2. The CDR3 is made up of 16 amino acids. Trimming at V came to 3 bases and at J to 2 bases, leaving 3 bases not matched to a gene. Looked up from germline, CDR1 is MDHEN and CDR2 is SYDVKM. For the CDR3, the DNA is TGTGCCAGCAGTTTGACTAGCGGGGCGACCTACAATGAGCAGTTCTTC. Its translation: CASSLTSGATYNEQFF.

Here the CDR3 reads CASSTNPLRFQETQYF. The CDR3, as DNA: TGTGCCAGCAGTACCAACCCACTGCGGTTCCAAGAGACCCAGTACTTC. The chain joins TRBV6-2 or TRBV6-3 to TRBJ2-5, with D uncertain. Deletions cut 5 bases from V and 1 base from J, with 17 bases between. The CDR3 consists of 16 residues. The germline CDR1 and CDR2 sequences are MNHEY and SVGEGT.

This chain links TRBV6-5 with TRBJ2-5, with D perhaps matching TRBD1 (5 bases). Germline loops: CDR1 MNHEY, CDR2 SVGAGI. This CDR3 has 12 amino acids. Between the trimmed V and J ends, which lost 8 bases and 3 bases, there was a span of 10 bases. DNA for the CDR3: TGTGCCAGCGGAACAGGCGAAGAGACCCAGTACTTC. Its translation: CASGTGEETQYF.

The CDR3 DNA is TGTGCCAGCAGGGGGACAGGGGACACTGAAGCTTTCTTT. Translating it yields CASRGTGDTEAFF. This chain connects TRBV3-1 (or the pseudogene TRBV3-2) to TRBJ1-1; the match to TRBD1 covers 10 bases. V dropped 6 bases and J dropped 3; count of bases not matched to a gene: 1. CDR1 is LGHDT and CDR2 is YNNKEL in the germline V gene (reference sequence). The CDR3 has 13 residues.

This chain links TRBV19 with TRBJ2-7; 7 positions agree with TRBD1. CDR1 is LNHDA and CDR2 is SQIVND in the germline V gene (reference sequence). Trimming removed 11 bases from V and 2 bases from J; junction bases left unmatched: 9. CDR3 size: 13 residues. CDR3 in DNA: TGTGCCCTAAGGACAGGAAATGCCTACGAGCAGTACTTC. Amino acid sequence: CALRTGNAYEQYF.

The rearrangement uses TRBV6-2 or TRBV6-3 and TRBJ2-1, with no clear D. CDR1 and CDR2 (germline): MNHEY, SVGEGT. The CDR3 runs 14 residues. Between the trimmed V and J ends, which lost 1 base and 9 bases, there was a span of 13 bases. CDR3: CASSYWAARGEQFF. For the CDR3, the DNA is TGTGCCAGCAGTTACTGGGCCGCTCGCGGTGAGCAGTTCTTC.

CDR3 protein: CASSQDRNSPLHF. The CDR3 DNA reads TGTGCCAGCAGTCAGGACCGTAATTCACCCCTCCACTTT. The V call is TRBV28, the J call TRBJ1-6; no firm D call. CDR1 and CDR2 from the germline V gene are MDHEN and SYDVKM. The CDR3 contains 13 residues. With 5 bases removed from V and 6 bases from J, the gap between germline ends came to 8 bases. The whole variable domain, filled in from reference TRBV28 and TRBJ1-6, reads DVKVTQSSRYLVKRTGEKVFLECVQDMDHENMFWYRQDPGLGLRLIYFSYDVKMKEKGDIPEGYSVSREKKERFSLILESASTNQTSMYLCASSQDRNSPLHFGNGTRLTVT.

The genes are TRBV10-2 and TRBJ1-5; TRBD1 matches 7 bases. The J segment lost 4 bases and the V segment lost 2 bases, leaving 5 bases of the junction unmatched. Germline V CDR1 and CDR2: WSHSY, SAAADI. This CDR3 has 15 amino acids. The CDR3 DNA sequence: TGCGCCAGCAGTGAGACGGACAGGCTAAATCAGCCCCAGCATTTT. This sequence encodes CASSETDRLNQPQHF.

The chain carries TRBV7-9 and TRBJ1-6; 9 nucleotides agree with TRBD1. J was trimmed by 8 bases and V by 1 base; bases with no gene match: 3. Germline CDR1 SEHNR, CDR2 FQNEAQ (reference sequence). The CDR3 extends over 15 amino acids. The CDR3 sequence: CASSLETGGHSPLHF. In DNA form, the CDR3 reads TGTGCCAGCAGCTTAGAAACAGGGGGCCATTCACCCCTCCACTTT.

The chain combines TRBV4-3 with TRBJ2-7; TRBD2 might be the D (6 bases). The ends were cut back, 1 base at V and 3 bases at J, with 13 bases in the middle. The germline CDR1 and CDR2 sequences are LGHNA and YSLEER. The CDR3 runs 15 residues. The CDR3 here is CASSQVRSGLYEQYF. CDR3 DNA: TGCGCCAGCAGCCAAGTTCGGAGCGGGCTCTACGAGCAGTACTTC.

The chain uses TRBV28 and TRBJ2-1; D gene ambiguous. The CDR3 sequence is 11 residues long. Germline assignment: CDR1 MDHEN and CDR2 SYDVKM. Trimming cost V 6 bases and J 9 bases, with 9 bases left between them. The CDR3 coding sequence is TGTGCCAGCAGAGGGCTTGGTGAGCAGTTCTTC. Amino acids: CASRGLGEQFF.

The count of this clone is one. The rearrangement joins TRBV14 to TRBJ2-1; TRBD1 aligns across 8 bases. The V gene's germline CDR1 is SGHDN and CDR2 FVKESK. The V segment lost 7 bases and the J segment 5 bases; nucleotides outside the gene matches: 13. The CDR3 covers 16 residues. Here the CDR3 DNA reads TGTGCCAGCACCTGGACAGGGCTCACCCCTAACAATGAGCAGTTCTTC. This encodes CASTWTGLTPNNEQFF.

The rearrangement links TRBV18 to TRBJ2-3; 10 bases line up with TRBD2. CDR3 length: 16 amino acids. The trim removed 1 base at V and 2 bases at J, leaving 3 bases unmatched. Per germline, CDR1 KGHSH and CDR2 LQKENI. The CDR3 DNA follows: TGTGCCAGCTCACCACTAGCGGGGGGCACCACAGATACGCAGTATTTT. Translated, it gives CASSPLAGGTTDTQYF.

The chain combines TRBV24-1 with TRBJ1-6; no clear D gene. The germline gives CDR1 KGHDR, CDR2 SFDVKD. The germline V and J ends were trimmed by 2 bases and 11 bases, with 0 bases remaining between them. The CDR3 covers 10 residues. The CDR3 region is CATSDSPLHF. DNA of the CDR3: TGTGCCACCAGTGATTCACCCCTCCACTTT.

This chain joins TRBV5-1 and TRBJ2-7, with TRBD1 as a possible D gene (6 bases). Trimming shortened V by 0 bases and J by 0 bases, and 10 bases separated the two germline ends. This CDR3 has 15 amino acids. Germline-derived CDR1 and CDR2 are SGHRS and YFSETQ. In DNA form, the CDR3 reads TGCGCCAGCAGCTTGGAGGGGGACCTCTCCTACGAGCAGTACTTC. The encoded protein is CASSLEGDLSYEQYF.

The V gene is TRBV6-5, the J gene TRBJ2-5, with a tentative D call TRBD1 (6 bases). The CDR3 is made up of 16 amino acids. CDR1 is MNHEY and CDR2 is SVGAGI in the germline V gene. The V and J ends lost 2 bases and 2 bases respectively, with 15 bases between them. The CDR3 sequence is CASSYSWGRSQETQYF. Written as DNA, the CDR3 is TGTGCCAGCAGTTACAGCTGGGGGCGAAGTCAAGAGACCCAGTACTTC.

The V call is TRBV3-1 (or the pseudogene TRBV3-2), the J call TRBJ2-5; tentatively, D is TRBD1 (6 bases). Germline V lookup: CDR1 LGHDT, CDR2 YNNKEL (reference sequence). V was clipped by 0 bases and J by 0 bases, with 14 bases between them. CDR3 size: 17 residues. DNA for the CDR3: TGTGCCAGCAGCCAAGAAGTGTACAGGGTGTACCAAGAGACCCAGTACTTC. This sequence encodes CASSQEVYRVYQETQYF.

The chain has TRBV7-2 and TRBJ2-7; TRBD1 matches at 8 bases. The CDR3 consists of 13 residues. Germline CDR1 is SGHTA and CDR2 is FQGNSA. Trimming removed 7 bases from V and 2 bases from J; junction bases left unmatched: 4. CDR3 coding DNA: TGTGCCAGCACCCTGGGACAGGCCTACGAGCAGTACTTC. The encoded protein is CASTLGQAYEQYF.

The chain recombines TRBV6-5 with TRBJ1-2; the D gene is possibly TRBD1 (6 bases). V was clipped by 5 bases and J by 4 bases, with 17 bases between them. This CDR3 is 15 amino acids long. Germline assignment: CDR1 MNHEY and CDR2 SVGAGI. The CDR3 reads CASSPGGGGSYGYTF. The CDR3 DNA reads as TGTGCCAGCAGTCCCGGAGGAGGGGGATCCTATGGCTACACCTTC.

This clone occurred once. In DNA form, the CDR3 reads TGTGCCAGCAGCTTAAGCCCTGGGGGCAATCAGCCCCAGCATTTT. Protein product: CASSLSPGGNQPQHF. V is TRBV7-2 and J is TRBJ1-5, with D uncertain. In germline, CDR1 is SGHTA, CDR2 FQGNSA. Trimming removed 2 bases from V and 2 bases from J, with 10 bases in between. The CDR3 has 15 residues.

The CDR3 sequence is CAISWGTGATHEQYF. The CDR3 region has the DNA TGTGCCATTTCGTGGGGGACAGGGGCTACACACGAGCAGTACTTC. V is TRBV6-6 and J is TRBJ2-7; 10 positions match TRBD1. Germline CDR1 reads MNHNY; CDR2 reads SVGAGI (reference sequence). The CDR3 totals 15 residues. The V and J ends lost 10 bases and 5 bases, in that order; junction bases with no gene match: 14.

J is TRBJ2-1 and V is TRBV14; no clear D gene. Trimming removed 0 bases from V and 1 base from J, with 10 bases in between. CDR3 length: 16 amino acids. CDR1 and CDR2 (germline): SGHDN, FVKESK. The CDR3 DNA reads TGTGCCAGCAGCCAAGATTGGGCCACATCCTACAATGAGCAGTTCTTC. Protein product: CASSQDWATSYNEQFF.

The rearrangement joins TRBV20-1 to TRBJ1-1, with 8 bases matching TRBD1. Germline CDR1 reads DFQATT; CDR2 reads SNEGSKA (reference sequence). The CDR3 sequence is 16 residues long. After removal of 3 bases from V and 4 bases from J, the junction contained 13 bases not matched to a gene. The CDR3 region is CSASGTGKTLGTEAFF. CDR3 DNA: TGCAGTGCTAGTGGGACAGGAAAAACTTTGGGCACTGAAGCTTTCTTT.

V is TRBV10-1 and J is TRBJ2-3; unclear D gene. Germline CDR1 and CDR2: WNHNN and SYGVQD (reference sequence). The CDR3 contains 14 residues. Trimming pared 0 bases from V and 0 bases from J, leaving 4 bases between. CDR3 sequence (DNA): TGCGCCAGCAGTGAGTCGCGAAGCACAGATACGCAGTATTTT. Translated: CASSESRSTDTQYF.